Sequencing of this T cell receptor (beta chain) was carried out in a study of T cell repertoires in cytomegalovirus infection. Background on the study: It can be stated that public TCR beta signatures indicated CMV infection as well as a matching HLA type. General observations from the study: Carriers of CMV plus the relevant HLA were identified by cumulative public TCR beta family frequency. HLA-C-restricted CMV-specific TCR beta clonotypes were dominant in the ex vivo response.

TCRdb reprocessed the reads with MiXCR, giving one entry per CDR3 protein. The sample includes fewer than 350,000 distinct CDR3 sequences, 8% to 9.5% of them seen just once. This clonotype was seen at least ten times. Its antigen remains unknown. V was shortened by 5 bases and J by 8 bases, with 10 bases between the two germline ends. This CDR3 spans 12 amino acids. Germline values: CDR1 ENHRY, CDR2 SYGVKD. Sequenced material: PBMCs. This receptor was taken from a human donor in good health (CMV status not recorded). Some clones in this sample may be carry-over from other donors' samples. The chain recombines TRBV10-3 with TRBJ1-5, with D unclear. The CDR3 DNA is TGTGCCATCAGTCGGCACGAAGAGCCCCAGCATTTT. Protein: CAISRHEEPQHF.